These 6 T cell receptor beta chains were sequenced from one sample in a study of graft-versus-host responses after intestinal transplantation. Using immunoSEQ multiplex PCR, the repertoire was profiled, and TCRdb retains in-frame clones only, with some absent. The sample lists some 90,000 clones, about nine tenths occurring once. The antigens of these receptors remain unknown. The specimen was unstimulated CD4+ T cells sorted from spleen or lymph node cells, collected before intestinal transplant. All receptors derive from a human donor who received an intestinal transplant.

This clone was found once. This chain joins TRBV11-2 and TRBJ2-5, with D possibly matching TRBD2 (6 bases). Trimming left V 6 bases short and J 5 bases short, with 19 bases between. Per germline, CDR1 SGHAT and CDR2 FQNNGV. The CDR3 has 15 residues. This CDR3 reads CASRISAEGRETQYF. CDR3 nucleotides: TGTGCCAGCAGGATTTCGGCGGAGGGGCGCGAGACCCAGTACTTC.

The chain carries TRBV5-4 and TRBJ2-7, with 10 bases that match TRBD1. The CDR3 sequence is 18 residues long. CDR1 and CDR2 (germline): SGHNT, YYREEE (reference sequence). Losses at the gene ends were 4 bases for V and 6 bases for J; bases not matched to a gene: 19. The CDR3 DNA follows: TGTGCCAGCAGCCGGCTACGACAGGGGGCCGGTGGATTCGGCGAGCAGTACTTC. It codes for CASSRLRQGAGGFGEQYF.

V usage is TRBV6-1 and J usage is TRBJ1-2; 7 bases fit TRBD1. The CDR3 is made up of 20 amino acids. Per the germline V gene, CDR1 is MNHNS and CDR2 is SASEGT. J gave up 1 base and V 3 bases, and 20 bases lay outside the gene matches. CDR3 protein: CASSETLILSQGVFNYGYTF. CDR3 sequence (DNA): TGTGCCAGCAGTGAGACCCTGATTCTGAGCCAGGGGGTTTTTAACTATGGCTACACCTTC.

This clone was recorded only once. The chain links TRBV28 to TRBJ2-3; the D is unclear. The V gene's germline CDR1 is MDHEN and CDR2 SYDVKM. V was clipped by 2 bases and J by 1 base, with 4 bases between them. CDR3 length: 13 amino acids. The CDR3 region has the DNA TGTGCCAGCAGTTTAGGGGGCACAGATACGCAGTATTTT. As protein: CASSLGGTDTQYF.

V usage is TRBV5-8 and J usage is TRBJ2-5, with 8 bases identical to TRBD2. This CDR3 comprises 16 residues. The trim removed 2 bases at V and 5 bases at J, leaving 11 bases unmatched. The germline V gene encodes CDR1 SGHTS and CDR2 YDEGEE. CDR3 residues: CASSFNPGLDVETQYF. CDR3 nucleotide sequence: TGTGCCAGCAGCTTTAACCCGGGACTAGATGTGGAGACCCAGTACTTC.

V gene TRBV7-2 combines with J gene TRBJ2-1; D possibly corresponds to TRBD2 (6 bases). The CDR3 runs 14 residues. Trimming took 3 bases from V and 10 from J, leaving 16 bases between them. CDR1 is SGHTA, CDR2 FQGNSA, per germline. CDR3 DNA: TGTGCCAGCAGCTTTCAAATTAGCGGACTAGAGCAGTTCTTC. Its translation is CASSFQISGLEQFF.